The clone carrying this TCR beta chain was recorded many times. The antigen remains undetermined. The data derive from a study of Graves' ophthalmopathy and Graves' hyperthyroidism. The study, taken as a whole, reports: Detection in blood was also observed for most expanded thyroid clonotypes above 0.001 frequency. Sensitivity reached 60% to 71% and specificity approximately 72% when the model predicted ophthalmopathy progression.

Uncontrolled infections, other autoimmune diseases, pregnancy or lactation barred patients from enrollment. A volume of 9.5 to 10 ml of fresh peripheral blood supplied the PBMCs. RNA transcripts served as template for amplifying TCR beta CDR3 sequences. RT-PCR in the first round used HTBI primers; a second-round multiplex PCR followed. TCRdb reanalysed the multiplex PCR reads using MiXCR and keeps one entry per CDR3 protein. The repertoire holds almost 400,000 distinct CDR3 sequences, around 20% seen once, with 1.6% in the top ten. This CDR3 comprises 15 residues. The ends were cut back, 5 bases at V and 1 base at J, with 17 bases in the middle. The germline gives CDR1 DFQATT, CDR2 SNEGSKA (reference sequence).

Sequencing input: peripheral blood. The J gene is TRBJ2-5, the V gene TRBV20-1, with D possibly being TRBD2 (6 bases). The TCR was taken from a woman between 18 and 30 years old with Graves' ophthalmopathy. DNA for the CDR3: TGCAGTGCTCCCCGACTAGAAATCTTCCAAGAGACCCAGTACTTC. This codes for CSAPRLEIFQETQYF.